The 22 T cell receptor beta chains in this list originate from one sample, sequenced in a study of blood T cell repertoires in COVID-19. Produced via immunoSEQ multiplex PCR; TCRdb's table is partial and in-frame only. Counted here are 200,000 to 250,000 clones, roughly 90% occurring once; the ten biggest clones make up about 6%. Sequencing was carried out using peripheral blood. The receptors were sampled from a man in his fifties or sixties who had recovered from COVID-19.

The chain uses TRBV23-1 and TRBJ1-1, with D perhaps TRBD1 (5 bases). TRBV23-1 carries the ORF label, with uncertain function. The CDR3 length is 17 residues. Trimming took off 0 bases at V and 3 bases at J, with 17 bases between the two ends. CDR3 nucleotides: TGCGCCAGCAGTCAATCGGGGCTTCCGGACGGATACACTGAAGCTTTCTTT. It encodes CASSQSGLPDGYTEAFF.

The chain combines TRBV3-1 (or the pseudogene TRBV3-2) with TRBJ2-5; perhaps TRBD2 as D (6 bases). With 1 base removed from V and 4 bases from J, the gap between germline ends came to 13 bases. The CDR3 totals 15 residues. Germline CDR1 reads LGHDT; CDR2 reads YNNKEL (reference sequence). The CDR3 nucleotides are TGTGCCAGCAGCCAAGGGGGCAGGCGGGGAGAGACCCAGTACTTC. Translating it yields CASSQGGRRGETQYF.

This clone has a single count. The rearrangement joins TRBV7-8 to TRBJ1-6; no clear D gene. The CDR3 loop spans 17 amino acids. V gave up 1 base and J gave up 0 bases, with 10 bases separating them. CDR1 is SGHVS, CDR2 FQNEAQ, per germline. CDR3 loop: CASSLVSWSSYNSPLHF. DNA for the CDR3: TGTGCCAGCAGCTTAGTGTCGTGGAGCTCCTATAATTCACCCCTCCACTTT.

J is TRBJ1-1 and V is TRBV10-1, with no clear D. Germline V CDR1 and CDR2: WNHNN, SYGVQD (reference sequence). Trimming took off 3 bases at V and 8 bases at J, with 7 bases between the two ends. The length of the CDR3 is 11 residues. DNA of the CDR3: TGCGCCAGCAGTGAATTACAAGAAGCTTTCTTT. As protein: CASSELQEAFF.

The chain carries TRBV19 and TRBJ1-2; D not resolved. Trimming shortened V by 4 bases and J by 4 bases, and 13 bases separated the two germline ends. The CDR3 contains 14 residues. Germline-derived CDR1 and CDR2 are LNHDA and SQIVND (reference sequence). CDR3 DNA sequence: TGTGCCAGTAGTAACCCGGGTCAGACCTATGGCTACACCTTC. Its protein product is CASSNPGQTYGYTF.

The sample holds a few counts of this clone. The V and J genes are TRBV7-9 and TRBJ2-7; D remains unclear. Deletions cut 5 bases from V and 6 bases from J, with 8 bases between. Germline V lookup: CDR1 SEHNR, CDR2 FQNEAQ (reference sequence). CDR3 length: 11 amino acids. The chain's CDR3 is CASSTTTEQYF. DNA for the CDR3: TGTGCCAGCAGCACTACTACCGAGCAGTACTTC.

V is TRBV3-1 (or the pseudogene TRBV3-2) and J is TRBJ1-4; perhaps TRBD1 as D (5 bases). CDR1 LGHDT and CDR2 YNNKEL come from the germline V gene (reference sequence). Trimming shortened V by 4 bases and J by 3 bases, and 15 bases separated the two germline ends. The CDR3 has 16 amino acids. CDR3 DNA sequence: TGTGCCAGCAGCCTGGGGCCGCCGAAAGCTAATGAAAAACTGTTTTTT. Protein: CASSLGPPKANEKLFF.

The chain uses TRBV7-6 and TRBJ2-2; D is perhaps TRBD1 (6 bases). Germline CDR1 and CDR2: SGHVS and FNYEAQ. Trimming pared 1 base from V and 3 bases from J, leaving 12 bases between. CDR3 length equals 16 residues. CDR3 region: CASSLGGQTYTGELFF. In DNA, the CDR3 is TGTGCCAGCAGCTTAGGGGGGCAGACCTACACCGGGGAGCTGTTTTTT.

The V and J genes are TRBV11-2 and TRBJ2-7; D remains ambiguous. Trimming took 3 bases from V and 6 from J, leaving 12 bases between them. This CDR3 has 13 residues. Germline V gene data show CDR1 as SGHAT and CDR2 as FQNNGV. CDR3 residues: CASSFAPVGEQYF. Here the CDR3 DNA reads TGTGCCAGCAGCTTTGCCCCAGTTGGCGAGCAGTACTTC.

This clone appeared once. The chain employs TRBV19 and TRBJ2-7, with D maybe TRBD1 (6 bases). With 5 bases removed from V and 2 bases from J, the gap between germline ends came to 13 bases. This CDR3 comprises 14 residues. In germline, CDR1 is LNHDA, CDR2 SQIVND (reference sequence). The CDR3 spells CASSSPGDTYEQYF. CDR3 in DNA: TGTGCCAGTAGTTCCCCCGGGGACACCTACGAGCAGTACTTC.

The chain recombines TRBV7-7 with TRBJ2-2; TRBD1 matches at 9 bases. The CDR3 runs 15 residues. Germline V gene sequence: CDR1 SSHAT, CDR2 FNYEAQ (reference sequence). J lost 4 bases, V lost 5 bases, and 5 bases had no gene match. CDR3 coding DNA: TGTGCCAGCAGCGGGGACAGGGCGGGCACCGGGGAGCTGTTTTTT. Residues: CASSGDRAGTGELFF.

V gene TRBV9 combines with J gene TRBJ2-2, with D hard to call. This CDR3 region has 12 residues. V was clipped by 2 bases and J by 7 bases, with 6 bases between them. Germline CDR1 SGDLS, CDR2 YYNGEE. The CDR3 DNA is TGTGCCAGCAGCGTCGAGCTCGGGGAGCTGTTTTTT. Its translation is CASSVELGELFF. Supplemented by reference TRBV9 and TRBJ2-2, the full variable domain reads DSGVTQTPKHLITATGQRVTLRCSPRSGDLSVYWYQQSLDQGLQFLIQYYNGEERAKGNILERFSAQQFPDLHSELNLSSLELGDSALYFCASSVELGELFFGEGSRLTVL.

This chain links TRBV2 with TRBJ2-7; a weak D match, TRBD2 (5 bases). CDR1 SNHLY and CDR2 FYNNEI come from the germline V gene. This CDR3 spans 12 amino acids. V was clipped by 7 bases and J by 2 bases, with 9 bases between them. Written as DNA, the CDR3 is TGTGCCAGCAACACCGGGACCTACGAGCAGTACTTC. Its translation: CASNTGTYEQYF.

The CDR3 nucleotides are TGTGCCAGCTCACCGATTATGGGGAGCGAGCAGTACTTC. Its protein is CASSPIMGSEQYF. The rearrangement joins TRBV18 to TRBJ2-7; D is possibly TRBD2 (5 bases). Germline V lookup: CDR1 KGHSH, CDR2 LQKENI. The CDR3 spans 13 residues. The ends were cut back, 3 bases at V and 6 bases at J, with 12 bases in the middle. The full variable domain, rest sourced from reference TRBV18 and TRBJ2-7, is NAGVMQNPRHLVRRRGQEARLRCSPMKGHSHVYWYRQLPEEGLKFMVYLQKENIIDESGMPKERFSAEFPKEGPSILRIQQVVRGDSAAYFCASSPIMGSEQYFGPGTRLTVT.

This rearrangement joins TRBV2 to TRBJ2-5, with D possibly matching TRBD1 (6 bases). Germline V gene data show CDR1 as SNHLY and CDR2 as FYNNEI. This CDR3 has 16 amino acids. V was cut by 7 bases and J by 5 bases, with 23 bases left in between. The CDR3 DNA follows: TGTGCCAGCAAAAAAGGGGGTTTCACCCATCTGGAGACCCAGTACTTC. Translation: CASKKGGFTHLETQYF.

This clone was seen just once. This chain links TRBV11-1 with TRBJ1-2; TRBD1 agrees at 7 bases. The CDR3 totals 12 residues. After removal of 4 bases from V and 12 bases from J, the junction contained 8 bases not matched to a gene. CDR1 SGHAT and CDR2 FQDESV come from the germline V gene (reference sequence). In nucleotides, the CDR3 is TGTGCCAGCAGCTCCCGACAGGGAGCCCACACCTTC. Protein: CASSSRQGAHTF.

This clone was seen a few times. The J gene is TRBJ2-2, the V gene TRBV6-2 or TRBV6-3; D is ambiguous. CDR1 and CDR2 from the germline V gene are MNHEY and SVGEGT. This CDR3 is 13 amino acids long. Trimming cost V 2 bases and J 5 bases, with 6 bases left between them. In DNA form, the CDR3 reads TGTGCCAGCAGTTACGTGGAGACCGGGGAGCTGTTTTTT. Encoded protein: CASSYVETGELFF.

This clone was observed a few times. The sample holds other DNA sequences that translate to the same CDR3. The J gene is TRBJ2-5, the V gene TRBV20-1; D uncertain. The V end lost 5 bases, the J end lost 4 bases, and 8 bases lay between the germline ends. CDR3 length: 11 amino acids. Germline V gene sequence: CDR1 DFQATT, CDR2 SNEGSKA (reference sequence). The CDR3 DNA reads as TGCAGTGCTTCCCCCAGAGAGACCCAGTACTTC. Translated: CSASPRETQYF.

CDR3 coding DNA: TGTGCCAGCAGTTTGACGGGACTAGCTAGTCCTACGCAGTATTTT. The encoded protein is CASSLTGLASPTQYF. The chain links TRBV28 to TRBJ2-3; 9 positions agree with TRBD2. The germline gives CDR1 MDHEN, CDR2 SYDVKM. The CDR3 has 15 residues. The V gene end was trimmed by 3 bases and the J gene end by 8 bases; junction bases not matched to a gene: 9.

This sequence joins TRBV7-3 and TRBJ2-1; 7 nucleotides agree with TRBD2. This CDR3 has 15 residues. Unmatched junction bases numbered 6, after V lost 3 bases and J lost 4 bases. Germline V gene data show CDR1 as SGHTA and CDR2 as FQGTGA. The CDR3 is CASSFEAGLYNEQFF. CDR3 nucleotides: TGTGCCAGCAGCTTTGAAGCGGGGCTATACAATGAGCAGTTCTTC.

The chain joins TRBV28 to TRBJ1-3; D not certain. Trimming left V 2 bases short and J 5 bases short, with 10 bases between. CDR1 and CDR2 from the germline V gene are MDHEN and SYDVKM. The CDR3 consists of 14 residues. CDR3 DNA: TGTGCCAGCAGTTTACCTGGTAGTAGAAACACCATATATTTT. Residues: CASSLPGSRNTIYF.

The chain links TRBV2 to TRBJ2-7, with TRBD2 matching 11 bases. CDR1 is SNHLY, CDR2 FYNNEI, per germline. The CDR3 length is 15 residues. V dropped 5 bases and J dropped 2; count of bases not matched to a gene: 5. The CDR3 bases are TGTGCCAGCAGTCCGGGACTAGCGGAAACCTACGAGCAGTACTTC. Amino acids: CASSPGLAETYEQYF.